Below, 26 T cell receptor beta chains from the same sample are listed, as sequenced in a study of blood T cells in healthy people across ages. Next came a second PCR, run for about 7 to 12 cycles, which used a sample-barcoded 5' primer along with a J-beta primer mix. TCRdb ran MiXCR on the 5' RACE reads and lists one entry per CDR3 protein. Here the sample spans some 1.1 million distinct CDR3 sequences, roughly two fifths being singletons. Material: blood. The receptors were sampled from a man aged 18-30 years in good health.

This clonotype was counted a single time. The chain uses TRBV20-1 and TRBJ1-5; a possible D gene is TRBD1 (5 bases). V was shortened by 5 bases and J by 9 bases, with 14 bases between the two germline ends. The CDR3 length is 12 residues. Germline V CDR1 and CDR2: DFQATT, SNEGSKA (reference sequence). The CDR3 protein is CSAAIGAGPQHF. The CDR3 DNA is TGCAGTGCTGCCATTGGGGCAGGGCCCCAGCATTTT.

The genes are TRBV4-3 and TRBJ2-2; D possibly matches TRBD1 or TRBD2 (5 bases each). The CDR3 is 15 amino acids. Deletions cut 6 bases from V and 4 bases from J, with 15 bases between. Germline-derived CDR1 and CDR2 are LGHNA and YSLEER. CDR3 sequence: CASRKLGQGTGELFF. The CDR3 coding sequence is TGCGCCAGCAGGAAACTAGGGCAGGGCACCGGGGAGCTGTTTTTT.

The V gene is TRBV27, the J gene TRBJ2-1; 12 bases are shared with TRBD2. V gave up 5 bases and J gave up 6 bases; unmatched junction bases: 11. Germline V lookup: CDR1 MNHEY, CDR2 SMNVEV (reference sequence). This CDR3 contains 17 residues. CDR3 nucleotides: TGTGCCAGCAGTAGCGGCCTAGCGGGGGGGCCCGGCAATGAGCAGTTCTTC. Protein product: CASSSGLAGGPGNEQFF.

In its sample, this clonotype was seen a few times. The V call is TRBV4-1, the J call TRBJ1-4; TRBD1 is a possible D gene (5 bases). The V and J ends lost 0 bases and 6 bases respectively, with 11 bases between them. This CDR3 spans 15 amino acids. CDR1 is MGHRA and CDR2 is YSYEKL in the germline V gene. CDR3 protein: CASSQEAGGHEKLFF. The CDR3 DNA reads TGCGCCAGCAGCCAAGAAGCGGGGGGTCATGAAAAACTGTTTTTT.

The chain carries TRBV6-2 or TRBV6-3 and TRBJ2-3, with TRBD2 identical over 9 bases. V trimming: 2 bases; J trimming: 0 bases; junction bases outside the gene matches: 3. Germline values: CDR1 MNHEY, CDR2 SVGEGT. This CDR3 region has 16 residues. Written as DNA, the CDR3 is TGTGCCAGCAGTTACGCTCTAGCGGGGAGCACAGATACGCAGTATTTT. It yields the protein CASSYALAGSTDTQYF.

V and J are TRBV7-2 and TRBJ1-2, with D possibly being TRBD1 (5 bases). The CDR3 loop spans 12 amino acids. From germline, CDR1 is SGHTA and CDR2 FQGNSA. Trimming pared 5 bases from V and 5 bases from J, leaving 9 bases between. CDR3 region: CASSGQEYGYTF. Here the CDR3 DNA reads TGTGCCAGCAGCGGACAAGAATATGGCTACACCTTC.

The V gene is TRBV12-3 or TRBV12-4, the J gene TRBJ1-2, with 7 bases aligning to TRBD1. The ends lost 5 bases at V and 5 bases at J; junction bases unmatched: 11. The CDR3 is 15 amino acids. The CDR3 here is CASSQRTGLPYGYTF. The CDR3 region has the DNA TGTGCCAGCAGTCAGCGGACAGGACTCCCATATGGCTACACCTTC.

This clonotype has more than one count but fewer than ten. The chain carries TRBV7-2 and TRBJ1-4; D ambiguous. V was cut by 1 base and J by 3 bases, with 12 bases left in between. Per germline, CDR1 SGHTA and CDR2 FQGNSA. The CDR3 totals 16 residues. CDR3 region: CASSLVGHTSNEKLFF. CDR3 coding DNA: TGTGCCAGCAGCTTAGTAGGTCACACCTCTAATGAAAAACTGTTTTTT. Looking up the rest from reference TRBV7-2 and TRBJ1-4 gives the full variable domain: GAGVSQSPSNKVTEKGKDVELRCDPISGHTALYWYRQSLGQGLEFLIYFQGNSAPDKSGLPSDRFSAERTGGSVSTLTIQRTQQEDSAVYLCASSLVGHTSNEKLFFGSGTQLSVL.

This clonotype was seen more than once but under ten times. The chain uses TRBV7-9 and TRBJ1-1; D may be TRBD1 (5 bases). Germline V CDR1 and CDR2: SEHNR, FQNEAQ (reference sequence). The CDR3 has 14 amino acids. V was cut by 5 bases and J by 5 bases, with 15 bases left in between. The CDR3 DNA sequence: TGTGCCAGCAGCCAACGGGGCGGAAGGACTGAAGCTTTCTTT. Residues: CASSQRGGRTEAFF.

The chain joins TRBV25-1 to TRBJ2-2; 10 positions match TRBD1. CDR3 length: 16 residues. V was pared by 8 bases and J by 1 base, with 7 bases of the junction left unmatched. Germline CDR1 and CDR2: MGHDK and SYGVNS. In DNA, the CDR3 is TGTGCCAGCTTAGACAGGGGGCCAAAGAACACCGGGGAGCTGTTTTTT. Encoded protein: CASLDRGPKNTGELFF. Using reference TRBV25-1 and TRBJ2-2 for the parts outside the CDR3, the full variable domain is EADIYQTPRYLVIGTGKKITLECSQTMGHDKMYWYQQDPGMELHLIHYSYGVNSTEKGDLSSESTVSRIRTEHFPLTLESARPSHTSQYLCASLDRGPKNTGELFFGEGSRLTVL.

This sequence joins TRBV14 and TRBJ1-1; no firm D call. CDR1 is SGHDN and CDR2 is FVKESK in the germline V gene. The CDR3 is 16 amino acids. V lost 1 base to trimming and J lost 5 bases, with 17 bases between them. CDR3 sequence reads: CASSQAGIGDHTEAFF. The DNA of the CDR3 is TGTGCCAGCAGCCAAGCGGGTATCGGAGATCATACTGAAGCTTTCTTT.

V is TRBV29-1 and J is TRBJ1-3; D uncertain. The V end was cut by 3 bases, the J end by 1 base, with 13 bases between. The CDR3 is 15 residues long. Germline CDR1 reads SQVTM; CDR2 reads ANQGSEA. The CDR3 loop is CSVEGGSRSGNTIYF. The CDR3 DNA is TGCAGCGTTGAGGGAGGATCCAGATCTGGAAACACCATATATTTT.

The chain combines TRBV2 with TRBJ2-3; the match to TRBD1 covers 7 bases. Trimming removed 7 bases from V and 2 bases from J; junction bases left unmatched: 6. Germline V CDR1 and CDR2: SNHLY, FYNNEI. CDR3 length: 14 amino acids. As DNA, the CDR3 is TGTGCCAGCACGAAGGGACAGCCCACAGATACGCAGTATTTT. Translating gives CASTKGQPTDTQYF.

This clonotype occurred a few times. This chain uses TRBV3-1 with TRBJ2-3; 7 bases are a match to TRBD1. The V gene's germline CDR1 is LGHDT and CDR2 YNNKEL (reference sequence). The trim removed 5 bases at V and 4 bases at J, leaving 18 bases unmatched. The CDR3 spans 18 residues. The CDR3 bases are TGTGCCAGCAGCACGTCTGTGGTCACAGGGGACCCTGCAGATACGCAGTATTTT. It codes for CASSTSVVTGDPADTQYF.

This clonotype was detected a few times. Here the CDR3 reads CASSLLAGPTDTQYF. The CDR3 DNA is TGTGCCAGCAGCCTACTAGCGGGACCCACAGATACGCAGTATTTT. J is TRBJ2-3 and V is TRBV11-1, with 10 bases matching TRBD2. Looked up from germline, CDR1 is SGHAT and CDR2 is FQDESV (reference sequence). V shed 5 bases, J shed 2 bases, and the junction held 4 bases outside the gene matches. CDR3 length: 15 amino acids.

The V gene is TRBV25-1, the J gene TRBJ2-2, with a tentative D call TRBD1 (5 bases). Germline V gives CDR1 MGHDK, CDR2 SYGVNS. The CDR3 extends over 13 amino acids. V lost 4 bases, J lost 6 bases, and 9 bases lay in between. CDR3 sequence (DNA): TGTGCCAGCAGTGGCCAGGGTTCCGGGGAGCTGTTTTTT. Protein: CASSGQGSGELFF.

This clonotype has more than one count but fewer than ten. The V and J genes are TRBV10-3 and TRBJ1-4, with a tentative D call TRBD1 (5 bases). Between the trimmed V and J ends, which lost 9 bases and 7 bases, there was a span of 12 bases. The CDR3 has 12 residues. CDR1 is ENHRY, CDR2 SYGVKD, per germline. Here the CDR3 DNA reads TGTGCCATTGGGACCGCGGGTGAAAAACTGTTTTTT. Residues: CAIGTAGEKLFF.

This clonotype was seen a handful of times. V and J are TRBV7-9 and TRBJ1-2, with 8 bases that match TRBD1. Germline V gene lookup returns CDR1 SEHNR and CDR2 FQNEAQ (reference sequence). Unmatched junction bases numbered 8, after V lost 4 bases and J lost 4 bases. This CDR3 has 15 amino acids. The CDR3 DNA follows: TGTGCCAGCAGCTCCAGCAGGGGGCATGGCTATGGCTACACCTTC. This codes for CASSSSRGHGYGYTF.

Remarks on this clonotype: The junction shows a germline mismatch at one end, possibly a read error. CDR3 nucleotides: TGTGCCGGCAGTACAACGGGGCACTCCTACGAGCAGTACTTC. Protein product: CAGSTTGHSYEQYF. This chain links TRBV27 with TRBJ2-7; D may match TRBD1 or TRBD2 (5 bases each). The CDR3 totals 14 residues. CDR1 is MNHEY and CDR2 is SMNVEV in the germline V gene (reference sequence).

J is TRBJ2-7 and V is TRBV27; 8 bases are shared with TRBD1. The J segment lost 7 bases and the V segment lost 3 bases, leaving 14 bases of the junction unmatched. The CDR3 has 16 residues. CDR1 is MNHEY, CDR2 SMNVEV, per germline (reference sequence). The CDR3 sequence: CASSFRRQGFGNEQYF. CDR3 nucleotide sequence: TGTGCCAGCAGTTTTCGCCGACAGGGGTTCGGCAATGAGCAGTACTTC.

A word on this clonotype: Relative to the germline gene, one junction end is altered; a read error may explain this. V usage is TRBV18 and J usage is TRBJ1-3, with 10 bases fitting TRBD1. The CDR3 contains 20 residues. The V gene's germline CDR1 is KGHSH and CDR2 LQKENI. The CDR3 here is CASSPILQRTGTGDENTIYF. In DNA, the CDR3 is TGCGCCAGCTCACCAATATTACAGCGTACCGGGACAGGGGACGAAAACACCATATATTTT.

This clonotype was observed once. In DNA, the CDR3 is TGTGCCAGTAGGACCCAGGCGGGTGAGCAGTTCTTC. It specifies CASRTQAGEQFF. V gene TRBV12-3 or TRBV12-4 combines with J gene TRBJ2-1; weak D call: TRBD2 (5 bases). The CDR3 length is 12 residues. The V end lost 9 bases, the J end lost 9 bases, and 15 bases lay between the germline ends.

The J gene is TRBJ2-1, the V gene TRBV9, with D perhaps assigned TRBD1 or TRBD2 (5 bases each). Germline V gene lookup returns CDR1 SGDLS and CDR2 YYNGEE. V lost 2 bases, J lost 4 bases, and 13 bases lay in between. CDR3 length: 15 amino acids. Here the CDR3 DNA reads TGTGCCAGCAGCGTCCCCGGGACCATATACAATGAGCAGTTCTTC. Translation: CASSVPGTIYNEQFF.

This clonotype was seen a few times. V and J are TRBV27 and TRBJ2-7; either TRBD1 or TRBD2 may supply D (5 bases each). Germline CDR1 is MNHEY and CDR2 is SMNVEV (reference sequence). The CDR3 runs to 14 residues. Trimming removed 5 bases from V and 2 bases from J, with 13 bases in between. CDR3 sequence (DNA): TGTGCCAGCAGTGCGGTTGGGGGAACCTACGAGCAGTACTTC. The encoded protein is CASSAVGGTYEQYF.

In this sample, this clonotype turned up a few times. The chain carries TRBV4-3 and TRBJ2-3; no clear D gene. V was pared by 2 bases and J by 1 base, with 19 bases between. This CDR3 has 18 amino acids. Germline values: CDR1 LGHNA, CDR2 YSLEER. The CDR3 nucleotides read TGCGCCAGCAGCCAAACATTATTCGGGTCAATGGGCACAGATACGCAGTATTTT. It specifies CASSQTLFGSMGTDTQYF.

This clonotype was counted many times. The J gene is TRBJ2-4, the V gene TRBV12-3 or TRBV12-4; D unclear. The length of the CDR3 is 15 residues. The V end lost 2 bases, the J end lost 0 bases, and 8 bases lay between the germline ends. In DNA form, the CDR3 reads TGTGCCAGCAGTTTAAAAAGCATAGCCAAAAACATTCAGTACTTC. Residues: CASSLKSIAKNIQYF.